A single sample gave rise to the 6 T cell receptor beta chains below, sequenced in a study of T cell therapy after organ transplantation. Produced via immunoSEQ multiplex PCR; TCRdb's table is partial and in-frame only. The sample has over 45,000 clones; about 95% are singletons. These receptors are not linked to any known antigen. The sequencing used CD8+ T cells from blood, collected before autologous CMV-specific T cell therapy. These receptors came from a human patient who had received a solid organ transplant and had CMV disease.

As DNA, the CDR3 is TGTGCCAGCAGCTTAGGCAGGGACAATCAGCCCCAGCATTTT. It translates to CASSLGRDNQPQHF. This chain links TRBV7-2 with TRBJ1-5; maybe TRBD1 (5 bases). Germline V gene sequence: CDR1 SGHTA, CDR2 FQGNSA. There are 14 residues in the CDR3. The V gene lost 1 base and the J gene lost 3 bases, with 7 bases spanning the gap.

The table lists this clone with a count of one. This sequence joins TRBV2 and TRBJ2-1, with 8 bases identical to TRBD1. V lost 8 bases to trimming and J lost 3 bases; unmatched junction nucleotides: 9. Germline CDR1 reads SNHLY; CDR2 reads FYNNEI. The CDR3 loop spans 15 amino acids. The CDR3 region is CASPRRQGNYNEQFF. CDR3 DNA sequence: TGTGCCAGCCCCCGGAGACAGGGGAACTACAATGAGCAGTTCTTC.

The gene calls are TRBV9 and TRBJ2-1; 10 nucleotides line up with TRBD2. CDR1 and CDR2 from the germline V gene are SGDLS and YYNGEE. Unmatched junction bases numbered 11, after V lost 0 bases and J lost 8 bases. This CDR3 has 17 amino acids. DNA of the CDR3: TGTGCCAGCAGCGTAGTCCCAGCGGGGGGGCGATTGGATGAGCAGTTCTTC. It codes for CASSVVPAGGRLDEQFF. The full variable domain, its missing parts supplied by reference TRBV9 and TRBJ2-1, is DSGVTQTPKHLITATGQRVTLRCSPRSGDLSVYWYQQSLDQGLQFLIQYYNGEERAKGNILERFSAQQFPDLHSELNLSSLELGDSALYFCASSVVPAGGRLDEQFFGPGTRLTVL.

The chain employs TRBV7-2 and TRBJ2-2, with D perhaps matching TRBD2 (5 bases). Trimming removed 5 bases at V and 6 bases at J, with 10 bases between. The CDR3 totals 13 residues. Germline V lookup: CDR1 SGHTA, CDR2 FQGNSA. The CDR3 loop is CASSQLGSGELFF. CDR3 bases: TGTGCCAGCAGCCAACTAGGTTCCGGGGAGCTGTTTTTT.

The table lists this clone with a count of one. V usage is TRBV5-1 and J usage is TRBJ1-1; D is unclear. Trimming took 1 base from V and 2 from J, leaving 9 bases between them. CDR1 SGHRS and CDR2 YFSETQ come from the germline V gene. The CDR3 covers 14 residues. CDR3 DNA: TGCGCCAGCAGCTTGCGGCAGAGTAACACTGAAGCTTTCTTT. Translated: CASSLRQSNTEAFF.

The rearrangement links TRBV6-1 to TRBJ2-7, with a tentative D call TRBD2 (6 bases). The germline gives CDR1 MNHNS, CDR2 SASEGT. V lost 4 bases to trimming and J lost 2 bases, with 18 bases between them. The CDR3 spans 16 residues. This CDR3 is CASSGTGRNQPYEQYF. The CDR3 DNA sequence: TGTGCCAGCAGTGGGACCGGGAGAAATCAACCCTACGAGCAGTACTTC.